This T cell receptor beta chain is from a study of blood T cell repertoires in COVID-19. For the study at large: Donors in the United States, Italy and Spain gave samples during acute or convalescent COVID-19. Sample material is recorded as cDNA or gDNA derived from T cells, B-cell-depleted T cells, or PBMCs.

Authors' analysis steps: From reference gene primer amplification, estimates of nucleated cell counts were derived. TCRdb keeps only in-frame clones here, not all; method: immunoSEQ multiplex PCR. From that table come the V and J calls and clone size; the DNA was used to work out D and trimming. Of about 180,000 clones in the sample, approximately 83% were seen once. The CDR3 is 15 amino acids. Germline trimming cut 0 bases from V and 0 bases from J; bases unmatched to any gene: 0. Germline V gene lookup returns CDR1 SGDLS and CDR2 YYNGEE. The sequence derives from a human donor in a cohort sampled during active COVID-19. Sequenced sample: peripheral blood. The gene calls are TRBV9 and TRBJ2-1, with 7 positions matching TRBD2. As DNA, the CDR3 is TGTGCCAGCAGCGTAGGGGAGGGCTCCTACAATGAGCAGTTCTTC. It specifies CASSVGEGSYNEQFF.